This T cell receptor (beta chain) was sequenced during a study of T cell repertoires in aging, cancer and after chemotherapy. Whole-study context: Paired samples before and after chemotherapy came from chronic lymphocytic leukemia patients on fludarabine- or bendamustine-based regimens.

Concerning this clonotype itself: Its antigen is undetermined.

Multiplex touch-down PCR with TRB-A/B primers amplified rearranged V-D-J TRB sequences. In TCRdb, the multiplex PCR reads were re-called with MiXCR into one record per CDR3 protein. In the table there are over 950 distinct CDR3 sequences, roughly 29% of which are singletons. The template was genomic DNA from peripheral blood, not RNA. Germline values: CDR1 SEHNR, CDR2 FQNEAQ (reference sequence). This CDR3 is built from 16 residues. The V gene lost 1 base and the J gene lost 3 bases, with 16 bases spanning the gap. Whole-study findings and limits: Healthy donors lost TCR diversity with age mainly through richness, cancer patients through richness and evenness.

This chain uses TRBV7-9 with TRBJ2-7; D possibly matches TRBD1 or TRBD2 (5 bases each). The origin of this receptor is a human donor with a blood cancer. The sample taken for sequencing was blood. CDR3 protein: CASSLGEGWGNYEQYF. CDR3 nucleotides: TGTGCCAGCAGCTTAGGCGAGGGGTGGGGGAACTACGAGCAGTACTTC.